This T cell receptor (beta chain) was retrieved from a study of blood T cell repertoires in COVID-19. Across the study: Nucleic acid was either cDNA or gDNA, and it came from T cells, B-cell-depleted T cells, or PBMCs.

Only in-frame clones appear in the TCRdb table, and some are missing; sequencing was by immunoSEQ multiplex PCR. The profile shows some 74,000 clones, 88% of them singletons. Trimming left V 0 bases short and J 9 bases short, with 6 bases between. Looked up from germline, CDR1 is DFQATT and CDR2 is SNEGSKA (reference sequence). The CDR3 loop spans 11 amino acids. The TCR sequence derives from a woman of 80 years or more with acute or convalescent COVID-19. Sequenced input: peripheral blood. The chain has TRBV20-1 and TRBJ1-5; D not resolved. The CDR3 DNA sequence: TGCAGTGCTAGAGATTCGGGGCCCCAGCATTTT. Translation gives CSARDSGPQHF.